What follows describes a single TCR beta chain. The antigen it recognizes is unknown. Base qualities were left out, and no much larger clone turns up one base away. This specimen's time point label, interpreted: baseline before first vaccination. Vaccinee samples were obtained from the UK trials COV001 and COV002, which included a single-blind randomized controlled phase 2/3 trial of AZD1222 (ChAdOx1 nCoV-19) in healthy adults. Trial participant PBMC samples were collected at day 0 and day 28 after the second dose for TCRbeta chain sequencing. The data are from a study of T cell responses to AZD1222 COVID-19 vaccine (dated by TCRdb to about 2021). Regarding the complete study: AZD1222 recipients given second doses at about 4 weeks or at about 12 weeks were pooled, since spike-specific TCR depth and breadth were not found to differ between the two schedules. A total of over 230 trial participants underwent TCR sequencing, of whom about 210 received two doses of AZD1222 and some 25 received two doses of the MenACWY control vaccine. Trial participants were enrolled by age into subgroups of 18-55, 56-69 and 70-plus years, and around 140, 26 and 57 TCR-sequenced participants, respectively, were included in these subgroups.

Trimming at the junction amounts to 5 bases on V and 9 bases on J, and the germline ends lie 14 bases apart. The CDR3 spans 12 residues, from the cysteine through the phenylalanine. CDR3 DNA only is kept here, 36 bases in frame from base 1. Sequences GTSNPN (CDR1) and SVGIG (CDR2) are obtained from the germline V gene (reference sequence). Summary of the overall study and its limitations: Reportedly, close to half of the unique spike-specific TCRs recognized epitopes lying outside the regions that are mutated in the B.1.351 and B.1.1.7 variants. In the small 56-69-year group, the increase in depth fell short of significance, most likely because of low power. Spike-specific TCR breadth and depth rose significantly after two AZD1222 doses compared with day 0 and with MenACWY recipients. Participants were mostly white British, with more females than males. The authors suggested clonal diversity may have been underestimated. CD4 TCRs associated with the vaccine covered the entire spike protein, and the dominant responses were in regions 160-218 and 743-854. Because no day 14 peak-response samples were available, the repertoires could be characterized only after the peak T cell response. Only six or seven AZD1222 recipients were SARS-CoV-2 seropositive at baseline, limiting conclusions about previously exposed vaccinees.

The CDR3 regions of human TCRbeta chains were subjected to immunosequencing. In the original analysis: TCRs in the repertoires were matched against a reference library of SARS-CoV-2-specific TCRs that had been generated with the MIRA antigen-specificity platform. Breadth was defined as the fraction of unique TCRs that were SARS-CoV-2-associated. Depth was defined as the fraction of total T cells that were SARS-CoV-2-associated. Using the MIRA data, each spike-specific TCR was assigned both to the spike region to which the TCR was reactive and to a CD4 or CD8 class. Log10-transformed breadth and depth values were compared by one-way ANOVA with Sidak's multiple comparisons tests. The immuneACCESS repertoire file appears here via TCRdb, limited to in-frame rearrangements. These files lack a portion of the clones; in checked studies, under half of the deficit traces to unresolved V genes, and the cause of the others is not known. The DNA gave D and trimming, while V, J and clone size come from that table. For this sample the table gives 100,000 to 150,000 clones, of which 85% to 95% were detected only once. Approximately 1.5% of the sample is held by the ten biggest clonotypes.

The specimen comprised peripheral blood, sampled on day 0 of AZD1222 vaccination. The source of this sequence is an adult in good health. This sequence uses TRBV30 and TRBJ2-1, with the D gene not clear enough to name. The DNA sequence is as follows: TGTGCCTGGGCTAGGCCGCCGGGTGAGCAGTTCTTC. The encoded protein is CAWARPPGEQFF.